This TCR beta chain appears in the sequencing data of a study of T-cell memory formation after mild COVID-19. Study-wide results and limits: Second-wave clones reaching peak frequency on day 37 lacked confirmed SARS-CoV-2 specificity.

This clonotype has only a few counts. Its target is unknown. V was cut by 3 bases and J by 5 bases, with 14 bases left in between. The length of the CDR3 is 15 residues. Germline V gene sequence: CDR1 SGHTA, CDR2 FQGTGA. A single record per CDR3 protein comes from TCRdb applying MiXCR to the 5' RACE reads. Of 220,000 or so distinct CDR3 sequences detected, around 9.1% appear once; the ten largest clones hold 3.5%. The genes are TRBV7-3 and TRBJ2-1; maybe TRBD1 (6 bases). The sequenced sample was PBMCs or a T cell subset sorted from them (not recorded which). The origin of this receptor is a man in his late teens or twenties who had mild COVID-19 (a few samples of this study predate the infection). Cell type and time point are not known. The CDR3 is CASSFGQPGNNEQFF. DNA for the CDR3: TGTGCCAGCAGCTTTGGACAGCCCGGGAACAATGAGCAGTTCTTC.